One and the same sample provided the 9 T cell receptor beta chains below, sequenced in a study of blood T cell repertoires in COVID-19. Using immunoSEQ multiplex PCR, the repertoire was profiled, and TCRdb retains in-frame clones only, with some absent. Among 250,000 to 350,000 clones, about 85% were seen once, and the ten largest hold 2.2%. The material sequenced was peripheral blood. The receptors were gathered from a woman in her fifties or sixties who had recovered from COVID-19.

The V call is TRBV9, the J call TRBJ2-3, with D uncertain. Trimming cost V 0 bases and J 11 bases, with 7 bases left between them. Germline CDR1 SGDLS, CDR2 YYNGEE. CDR3 length: 11 amino acids. CDR3 region: CASSVGLLQYF. CDR3 nucleotide sequence: TGTGCCAGCAGCGTAGGACTGCTGCAGTATTTT.

The chain uses TRBV4-3 and TRBJ2-2; no clear D gene. CDR3 length: 14 amino acids. The germline CDR1 and CDR2 sequences are LGHNA and YSLEER. V was trimmed by 0 bases and J by 5 bases, leaving 7 bases between them. The CDR3 DNA sequence: TGCGCCAGCAGCCAAGAGATTGAGACCGGGGAGCTGTTTTTT. Its translation: CASSQEIETGELFF.

The rearrangement joins TRBV7-3 to TRBJ2-1, with D tentatively TRBD2 (5 bases). CDR1 is SGHTA and CDR2 is FQGTGA in the germline V gene. V was pared by 5 bases and J by 10 bases, with 15 bases between. This CDR3 is 13 amino acids long. In DNA form, the CDR3 reads TGTGCCAGCAGCAGAACTATCACGGGGGAGCAGTTCTTC. This codes for CASSRTITGEQFF.

The chain is built from TRBV30 and TRBJ1-5, with 8 nucleotides matching TRBD1. Germline values: CDR1 GTSNPN, CDR2 SVGIG (reference sequence). This CDR3 region has 15 residues. V shed 2 bases and J 4 bases; nucleotides not matched to a gene: 7. The CDR3 bases are TGTGCCTGGAGTCTGGGGACAGGTCGGAATCAGCCCCAGCATTTT. Protein sequence: CAWSLGTGRNQPQHF.

The chain combines TRBV27 with TRBJ2-7, with D unclear. The CDR3 length is 13 residues. Germline assignment: CDR1 MNHEY and CDR2 SMNVEV (reference sequence). V was cut by 3 bases and J by 0 bases, with 6 bases left in between. CDR3 bases: TGTGCCAGCAGTTTCCAGGACTCCTACGAGCAGTACTTC. Residues: CASSFQDSYEQYF.

The chain joins TRBV21-1 to TRBJ1-5; the table calls TRBD1, which could not be checked here. TRBV21-1 is recorded as a pseudogene. The CDR3 is made up of 18 amino acids. CDR3 region: CASSKDSLRQPNNQPQHF. CDR3 DNA sequence: TGTGCCAGCAGCAAAGATTCGTTGAGACAACCCAACAATCAGCCCCAGCATTTT.

The chain couples TRBV27 to TRBJ1-1; no firm D call. This CDR3 comprises 14 residues. Deletions cut 4 bases from V and 7 bases from J, with 16 bases between. Per the germline V gene, CDR1 is MNHEY and CDR2 is SMNVEV (reference sequence). CDR3 DNA: TGTGCCAGCAGTTCCCCCTATTCAGGTGGTGAAGCTTTCTTT. Its protein product is CASSSPYSGGEAFF.

This chain joins TRBV11-1 and TRBJ1-1, with no clear D. Trimming pared 1 base from V and 6 bases from J, leaving 9 bases between. In germline, CDR1 is SGHAT, CDR2 FQDESV (reference sequence). The CDR3 is 13 amino acids. The CDR3 spells CASSLDRRAEAFF. The CDR3 DNA sequence: TGTGCCAGCAGCTTAGATCGGCGGGCTGAAGCTTTCTTT.

This clone appeared once. J is TRBJ2-2 and V is TRBV27, with a weak D call TRBD2 (6 bases). Germline V gene sequence: CDR1 MNHEY, CDR2 SMNVEV (reference sequence). Trimming pared 5 bases from V and 1 base from J, leaving 8 bases between. The CDR3 length is 14 residues. The CDR3 coding sequence is TGTGCCAGCAGTGACGGGGGGAACACCGGGGAGCTGTTTTTT. Translation gives CASSDGGNTGELFF.